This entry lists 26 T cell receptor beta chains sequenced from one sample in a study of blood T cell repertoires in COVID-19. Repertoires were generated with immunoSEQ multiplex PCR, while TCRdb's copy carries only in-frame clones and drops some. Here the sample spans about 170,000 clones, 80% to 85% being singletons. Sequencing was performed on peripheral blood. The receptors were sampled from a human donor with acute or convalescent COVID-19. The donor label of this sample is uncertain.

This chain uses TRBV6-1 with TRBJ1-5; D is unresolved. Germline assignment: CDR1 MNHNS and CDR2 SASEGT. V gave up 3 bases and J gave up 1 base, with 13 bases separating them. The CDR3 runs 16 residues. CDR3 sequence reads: CASSDRGDQSNQPQHF. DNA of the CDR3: TGTGCCAGCAGTGACCGGGGAGACCAAAGCAATCAGCCCCAGCATTTT.

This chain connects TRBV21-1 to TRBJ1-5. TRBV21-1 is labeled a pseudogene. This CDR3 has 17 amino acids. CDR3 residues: CASSKPRQLEVGQPQHF. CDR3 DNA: TGTGCCAGCAGCAAACCCCGGCAGCTCGAGGTTGGCCAGCCCCAGCATTTT.

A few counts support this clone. The CDR3 bases are TGTGCCAGCAGCGAAACTAGCGGGCGGGTCACCGGGGAGCTGTTTTTT. Its translation: CASSETSGRVTGELFF. The chain links TRBV5-4 to TRBJ2-2, with TRBD2 matching over 9 bases. J gave up 4 bases and V 4 bases, and 8 bases lay outside the gene matches. This CDR3 has 16 amino acids. The germline V gene has CDR1 SGHNT and CDR2 YYREEE (reference sequence). The variable domain in full, with the rest retrieved from reference TRBV5-4 and TRBJ2-2, is ETGVTQSPTHLIKTRGQQVTLRCSSQSGHNTVSWYQQALGQGPQFIFQYYREEENGRGNFPPRFSGLQFPNYSSELNVNALELDDSALYLCASSETSGRVTGELFFGEGSRLTVL.

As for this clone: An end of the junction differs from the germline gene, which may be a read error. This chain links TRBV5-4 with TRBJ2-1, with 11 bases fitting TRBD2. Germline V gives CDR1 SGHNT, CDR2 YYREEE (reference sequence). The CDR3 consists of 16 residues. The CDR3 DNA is TGTGCCAGCAGCTTGTATAGCGGGGGGGACTACAGTGAGCAGTTCTTC. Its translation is CASSLYSGGDYSEQFF.

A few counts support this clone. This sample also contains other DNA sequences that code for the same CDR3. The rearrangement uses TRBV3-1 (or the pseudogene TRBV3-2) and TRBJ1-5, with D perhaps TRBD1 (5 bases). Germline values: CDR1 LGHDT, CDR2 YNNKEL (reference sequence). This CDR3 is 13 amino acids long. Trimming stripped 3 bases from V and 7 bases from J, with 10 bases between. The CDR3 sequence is CASSQDQGQPQHF. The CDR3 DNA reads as TGTGCCAGCAGCCAGGACCAGGGACAGCCCCAGCATTTT.

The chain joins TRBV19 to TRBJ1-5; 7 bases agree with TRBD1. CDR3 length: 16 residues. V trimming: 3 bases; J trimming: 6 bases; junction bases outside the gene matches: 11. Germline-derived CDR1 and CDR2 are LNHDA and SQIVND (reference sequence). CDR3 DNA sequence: TGTGCCAGTAGTATCGACGGGCAGGGGGAAAGTCAGCCCCAGCATTTT. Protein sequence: CASSIDGQGESQPQHF.

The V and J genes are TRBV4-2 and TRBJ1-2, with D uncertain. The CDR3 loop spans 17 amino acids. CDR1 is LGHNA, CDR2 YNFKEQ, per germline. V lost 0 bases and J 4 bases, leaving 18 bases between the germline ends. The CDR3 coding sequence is TGTGCCAGCAGCCAAGATATTAACCGGGGTGAGCGCTATGGCTACACCTTC. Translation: CASSQDINRGERYGYTF.

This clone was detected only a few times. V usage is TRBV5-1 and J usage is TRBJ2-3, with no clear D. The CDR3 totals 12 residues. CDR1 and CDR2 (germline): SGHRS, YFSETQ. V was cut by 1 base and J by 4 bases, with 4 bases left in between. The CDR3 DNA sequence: TGCGCCAGCAGCTTGTTATCAGATACGCAGTATTTT. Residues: CASSLLSDTQYF. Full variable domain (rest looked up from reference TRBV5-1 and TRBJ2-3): KAGVTQTPRYLIKTRGQQVTLSCSPISGHRSVSWYQQTPGQGLQFLFEYFSETQRNKGNFPGRFSGRQFSNSRSEMNVSTLELGDSALYLCASSLLSDTQYFGPGTRLTVL.

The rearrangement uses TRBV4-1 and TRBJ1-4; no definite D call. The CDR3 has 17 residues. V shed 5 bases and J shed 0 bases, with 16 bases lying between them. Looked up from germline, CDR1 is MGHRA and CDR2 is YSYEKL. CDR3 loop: CASSSRSAAATNEKLFF. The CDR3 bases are TGCGCCAGCAGCTCCCGATCCGCGGCCGCAACTAATGAAAAACTGTTTTTT.

CDR3 coding DNA: TGTGCCAGCAGCTTGGGGGCTCCTGAGCAGCCCCAGCATTTT. This gives the protein CASSLGAPEQPQHF. This chain joins TRBV7-8 and TRBJ1-5, with D maybe TRBD1 (6 bases). Per germline, CDR1 SGHVS and CDR2 FQNEAQ. V lost 3 bases to trimming and J lost 7 bases, with 13 bases between them. There are 14 residues in the CDR3.

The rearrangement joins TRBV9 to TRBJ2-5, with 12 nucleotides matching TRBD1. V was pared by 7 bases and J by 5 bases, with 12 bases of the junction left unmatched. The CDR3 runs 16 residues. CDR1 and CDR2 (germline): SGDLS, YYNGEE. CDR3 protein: CASASTGDRGRETQYF. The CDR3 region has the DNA TGTGCCAGCGCGTCTACGGGGGACAGGGGGCGGGAGACCCAGTACTTC.

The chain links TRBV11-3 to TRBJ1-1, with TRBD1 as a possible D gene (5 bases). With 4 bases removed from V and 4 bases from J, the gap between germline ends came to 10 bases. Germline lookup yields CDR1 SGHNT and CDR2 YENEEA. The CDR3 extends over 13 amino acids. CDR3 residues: CASSSEGRTEAFF. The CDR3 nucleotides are TGTGCCAGCAGCTCAGAGGGGCGCACTGAAGCTTTCTTT.

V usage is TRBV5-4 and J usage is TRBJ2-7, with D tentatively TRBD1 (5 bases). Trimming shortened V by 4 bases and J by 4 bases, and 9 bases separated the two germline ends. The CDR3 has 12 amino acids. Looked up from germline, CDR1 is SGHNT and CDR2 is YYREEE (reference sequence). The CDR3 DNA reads TGTGCCAGCAGCCCTGACAGATACGAGCAGTACTTC. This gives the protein CASSPDRYEQYF.

The CDR3 DNA sequence: TGTGCCAGCAGGAAGGGGGCCACCCCTAACTACGAGCAGTACTTC. It specifies CASRKGATPNYEQYF. The V call is TRBV6-6, the J call TRBJ2-7; the match to TRBD1 covers 7 bases. This CDR3 has 15 residues. The V gene end was trimmed by 6 bases and the J gene end by 3 bases; junction bases not matched to a gene: 11. Germline values: CDR1 MNHNY, CDR2 SVGAGI (reference sequence).

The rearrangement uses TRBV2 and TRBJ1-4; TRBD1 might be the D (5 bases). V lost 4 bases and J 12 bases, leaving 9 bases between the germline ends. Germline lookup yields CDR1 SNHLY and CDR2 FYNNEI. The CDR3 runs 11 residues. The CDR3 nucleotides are TGTGCCAGCAGTGTCAGGGAGGAACTGTTTTTT. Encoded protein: CASSVREELFF.

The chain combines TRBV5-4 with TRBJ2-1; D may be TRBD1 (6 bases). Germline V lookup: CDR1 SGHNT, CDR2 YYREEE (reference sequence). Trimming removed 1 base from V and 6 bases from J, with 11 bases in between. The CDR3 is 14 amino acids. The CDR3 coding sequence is TGTGCCAGCAGCTTGTGGGGGCGCCCCAATGAGCAGTTCTTC. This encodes CASSLWGRPNEQFF. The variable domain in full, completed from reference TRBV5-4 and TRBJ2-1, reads ETGVTQSPTHLIKTRGQQVTLRCSSQSGHNTVSWYQQALGQGPQFIFQYYREEENGRGNFPPRFSGLQFPNYSSELNVNALELDDSALYLCASSLWGRPNEQFFGPGTRLTVL.

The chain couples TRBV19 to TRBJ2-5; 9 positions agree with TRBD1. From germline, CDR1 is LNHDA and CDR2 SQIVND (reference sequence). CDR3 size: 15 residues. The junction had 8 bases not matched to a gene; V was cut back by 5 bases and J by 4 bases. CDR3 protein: CASSFLPGQGETQYF. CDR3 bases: TGTGCCAGTAGTTTCTTACCGGGACAGGGAGAGACCCAGTACTTC.

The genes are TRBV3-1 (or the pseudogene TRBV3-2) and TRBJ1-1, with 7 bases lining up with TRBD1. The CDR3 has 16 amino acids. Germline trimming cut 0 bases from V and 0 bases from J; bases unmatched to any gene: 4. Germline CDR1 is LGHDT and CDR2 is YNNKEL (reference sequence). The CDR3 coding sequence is TGTGCCAGCAGCCAAGATAAGGGACAGATGAACACTGAAGCTTTCTTT. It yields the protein CASSQDKGQMNTEAFF.

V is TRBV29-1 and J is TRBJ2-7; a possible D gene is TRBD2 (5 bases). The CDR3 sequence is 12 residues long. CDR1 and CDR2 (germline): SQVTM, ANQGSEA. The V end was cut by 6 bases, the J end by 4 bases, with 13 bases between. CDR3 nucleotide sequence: TGCAGCGTGGATAAGGGAGCTTACGAGCAGTACTTC. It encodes CSVDKGAYEQYF.

The CDR3 DNA reads as TGTGCCAGCAGCTTAGAGGCCTCTAGGGGGCAGTTCTTC. Translating gives CASSLEASRGQFF. The chain joins TRBV7-2 to TRBJ2-1; TRBD1 is a possible D gene (5 bases). Germline V gene sequence: CDR1 SGHTA, CDR2 FQGNSA. The CDR3 spans 13 residues. Trimming cost V 1 base and J 12 bases, with 13 bases left between them.

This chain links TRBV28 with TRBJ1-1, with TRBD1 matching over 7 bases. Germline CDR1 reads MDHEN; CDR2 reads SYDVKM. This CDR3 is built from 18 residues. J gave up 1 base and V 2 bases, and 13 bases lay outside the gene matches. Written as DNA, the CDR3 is TGTGCCAGCAGTTTAGGGGGCCAGTGGGGACAGCGGAACACTGAAGCTTTCTTT. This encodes CASSLGGQWGQRNTEAFF.

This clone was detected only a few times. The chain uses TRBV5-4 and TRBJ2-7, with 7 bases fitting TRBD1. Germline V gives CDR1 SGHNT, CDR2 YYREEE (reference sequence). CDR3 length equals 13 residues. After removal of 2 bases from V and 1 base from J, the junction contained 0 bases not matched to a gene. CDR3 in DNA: TGTGCCAGCAGCTTCAGGGGGTCCTACGAGCAGTACTTC. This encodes CASSFRGSYEQYF.

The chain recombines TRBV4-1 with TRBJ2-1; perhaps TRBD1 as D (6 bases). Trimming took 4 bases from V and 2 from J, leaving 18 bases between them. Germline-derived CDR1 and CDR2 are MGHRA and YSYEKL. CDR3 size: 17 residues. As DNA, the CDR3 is TGCGCCAGCAGCCTACTCTGGGTAGGGGGTACCTACAATGAGCAGTTCTTC. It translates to CASSLLWVGGTYNEQFF.

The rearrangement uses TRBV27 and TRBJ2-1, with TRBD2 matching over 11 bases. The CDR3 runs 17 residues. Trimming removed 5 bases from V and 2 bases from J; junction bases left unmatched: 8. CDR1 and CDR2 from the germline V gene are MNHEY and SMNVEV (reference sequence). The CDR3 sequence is CASSTPGLAGTYNEQFF. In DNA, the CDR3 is TGTGCCAGCAGTACTCCCGGACTAGCGGGCACCTACAATGAGCAGTTCTTC.

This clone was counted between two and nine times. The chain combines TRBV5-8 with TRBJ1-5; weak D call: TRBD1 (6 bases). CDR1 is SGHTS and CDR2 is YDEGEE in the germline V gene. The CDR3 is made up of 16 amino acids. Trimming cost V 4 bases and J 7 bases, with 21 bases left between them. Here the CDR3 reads CASSPASGTYGQPQHF. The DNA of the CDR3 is TGTGCCAGCAGCCCAGCCTCCGGGACATACGGGCAGCCCCAGCATTTT. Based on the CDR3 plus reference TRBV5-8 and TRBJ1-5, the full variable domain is EAGVTQSPTHLIKTRGQQATLRCSPISGHTSVYWYQQALGLGLQFLLWYDEGEERNRGNFPPRFSGRQFPNYSSELNVNALELEDSALYLCASSPASGTYGQPQHFGDGTRLSIL.

The CDR3 DNA reads TGTGCCAGCAGCGCGGGACAGGGGGGTGAAAAACTGTTTTTT. Translation: CASSAGQGGEKLFF. The gene calls are TRBV9 and TRBJ1-4, with TRBD1 matching over 11 bases. There are 14 residues in the CDR3. CDR1 and CDR2 from the germline V gene are SGDLS and YYNGEE. Trimming removed 3 bases from V and 7 bases from J; junction bases left unmatched: 2.